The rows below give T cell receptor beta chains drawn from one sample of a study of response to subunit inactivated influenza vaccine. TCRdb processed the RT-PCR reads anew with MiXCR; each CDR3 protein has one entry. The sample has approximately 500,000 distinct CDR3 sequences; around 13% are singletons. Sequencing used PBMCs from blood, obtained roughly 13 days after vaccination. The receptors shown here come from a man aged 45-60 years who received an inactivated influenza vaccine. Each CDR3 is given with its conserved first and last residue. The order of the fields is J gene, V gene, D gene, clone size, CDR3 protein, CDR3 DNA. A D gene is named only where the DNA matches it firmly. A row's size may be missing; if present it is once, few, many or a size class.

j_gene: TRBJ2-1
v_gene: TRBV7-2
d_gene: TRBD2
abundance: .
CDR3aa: CASSLERTSGWDNEQFF
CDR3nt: TGTGCCAGCAGCTTAGAGCGGACTAGCGGCTGGGACAATGAGCAGTTCTTC

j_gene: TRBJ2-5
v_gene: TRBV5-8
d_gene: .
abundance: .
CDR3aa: CASSLALRGETQYF
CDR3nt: TGTGCCAGCAGCTTGGCCCTGCGAGGGGAGACCCAGTACTTC

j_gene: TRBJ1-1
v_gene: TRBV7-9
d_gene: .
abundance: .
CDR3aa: CASSPNQYRIEAFF
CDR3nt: TGTGCCAGCAGCCCCAATCAATACCGTATTGAAGCTTTCTTT

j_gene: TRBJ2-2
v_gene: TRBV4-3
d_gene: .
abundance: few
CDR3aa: CASSQVLSGVGNTGELFF
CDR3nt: TGCGCCAGCAGCCAAGTTCTTAGTGGGGTGGGAAACACCGGGGAGCTGTTTTTT

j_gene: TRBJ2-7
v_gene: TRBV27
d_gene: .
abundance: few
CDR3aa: CASSNTRDNLGYEQYF
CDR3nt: TGTGCCAGCAGTAACACCCGGGACAATTTGGGTTACGAGCAGTACTTC

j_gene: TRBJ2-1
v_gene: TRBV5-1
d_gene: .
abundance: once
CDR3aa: CASSRWGESKDEQFF
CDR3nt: TGCGCCAGCAGCCGGTGGGGCGAGAGTAAAGATGAGCAGTTCTTC

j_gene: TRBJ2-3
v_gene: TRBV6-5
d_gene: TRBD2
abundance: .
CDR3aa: CASSSPRLAGAPYTDTQYF
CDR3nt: TGTGCCAGCAGTTCCCCTAGACTAGCGGGGGCCCCTTACACAGATACGCAGTATTTT

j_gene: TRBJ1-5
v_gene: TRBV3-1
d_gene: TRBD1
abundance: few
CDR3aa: CASRDTGANQPQHF
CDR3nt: TGTGCCAGCAGAGACACAGGGGCCAATCAGCCCCAGCATTTT

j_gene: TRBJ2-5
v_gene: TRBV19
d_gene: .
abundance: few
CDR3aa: CASSRVVQETQYF
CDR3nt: TGTGCCAGTAGCAGGGTAGTCCAAGAGACCCAGTACTTC

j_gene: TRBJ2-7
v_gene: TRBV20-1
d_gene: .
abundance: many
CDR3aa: CSARSGFLTYEQYF
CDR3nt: TGCAGTGCTAGAAGCGGTTTCCTAACCTACGAGCAGTACTTC

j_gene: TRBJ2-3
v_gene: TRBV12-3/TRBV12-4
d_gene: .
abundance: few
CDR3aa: CASRGLDGSADTQYF
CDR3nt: TGTGCCAGCAGGGGACTGGACGGGAGTGCAGATACGCAGTATTTT

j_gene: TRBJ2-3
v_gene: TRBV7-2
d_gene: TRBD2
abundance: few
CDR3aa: CASSRIRTSGSGDTQYF
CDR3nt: TGTGCCAGCAGCCGCATAAGGACTAGCGGCTCAGGGGATACGCAGTATTTT

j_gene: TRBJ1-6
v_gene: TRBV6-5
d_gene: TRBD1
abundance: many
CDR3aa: CASSYEGQGDSPLHF
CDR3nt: TGTGCCAGCAGTTACGAGGGACAGGGAGATTCACCCCTCCACTTT

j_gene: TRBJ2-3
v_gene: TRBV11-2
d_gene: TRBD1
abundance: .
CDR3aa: CASRAGTGLSDTQYF
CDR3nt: TGTGCCAGCAGGGCCGGGACAGGGTTGTCAGATACGCAGTATTTT

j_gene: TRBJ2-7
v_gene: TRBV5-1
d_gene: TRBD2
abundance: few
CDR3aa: CASSFEWQRGSSYEQYF
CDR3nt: TGCGCCAGCAGCTTTGAGTGGCAGCGGGGGAGCTCCTACGAGCAGTACTTC

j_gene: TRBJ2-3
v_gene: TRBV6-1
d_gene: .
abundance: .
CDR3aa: CASKPGTLADTQYF
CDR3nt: TGTGCCAGCAAACCCGGGACTCTCGCAGATACGCAGTATTTT

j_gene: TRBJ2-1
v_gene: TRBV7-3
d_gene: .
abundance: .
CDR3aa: CASSLRMGNEQFF
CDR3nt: TGTGCCAGCAGCTTAAGAATGGGCAATGAGCAGTTCTTC

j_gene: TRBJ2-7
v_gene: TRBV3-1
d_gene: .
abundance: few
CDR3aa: CASSRGKGYDYEQYF
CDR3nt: TGTGCCAGCAGCCGGGGGAAGGGTTACGACTACGAGCAGTACTTC

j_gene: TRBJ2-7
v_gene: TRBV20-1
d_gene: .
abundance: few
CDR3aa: CSAYRVREQYF
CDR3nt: TGCAGTGCTTACAGGGTACGCGAGCAGTACTTC

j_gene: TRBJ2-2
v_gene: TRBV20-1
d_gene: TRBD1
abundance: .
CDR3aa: CSARTGGPSGELFF
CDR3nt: TGCAGTGCTAGGACAGGGGGCCCCTCCGGGGAGCTGTTTTTT

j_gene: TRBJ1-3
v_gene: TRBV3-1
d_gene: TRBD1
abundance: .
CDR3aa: CASSQAGQGVVGLRGNTIYF
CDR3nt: TGTGCCAGCAGCCAAGCGGGACAGGGGGTCGTGGGGCTCCGAGGAAACACCATATATTTT

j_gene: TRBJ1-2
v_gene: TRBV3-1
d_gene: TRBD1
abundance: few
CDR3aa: CASSHGTGDVHGYTF
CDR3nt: TGTGCCAGCAGCCATGGGACAGGGGATGTGCATGGCTACACCTTC

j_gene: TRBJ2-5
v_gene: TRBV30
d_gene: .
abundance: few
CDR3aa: CAWSVRIGETQYF
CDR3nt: TGTGCCTGGAGTGTACGTATTGGAGAGACCCAGTACTTC

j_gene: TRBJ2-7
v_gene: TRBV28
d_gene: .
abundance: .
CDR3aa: CASSFSRQTRSYEQYF
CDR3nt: TGTGCCAGCAGTTTTTCCCGACAGACAAGATCCTACGAGCAGTACTTC

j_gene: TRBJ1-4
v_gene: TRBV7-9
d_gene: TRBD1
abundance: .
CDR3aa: CASSRTGLEEKLFF
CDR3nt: TGTGCCAGCAGCCGGACAGGGTTGGAAGAAAAACTGTTTTTT

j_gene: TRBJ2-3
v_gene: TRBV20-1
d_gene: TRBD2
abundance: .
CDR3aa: CSARGEGRTDTQYF
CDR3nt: TGCAGTGCTAGAGGGGAGGGGCGCACAGATACGCAGTATTTT

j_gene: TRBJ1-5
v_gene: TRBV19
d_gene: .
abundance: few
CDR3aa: CASSIGDIQPQHF
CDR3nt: TGTGCCAGTAGTATAGGAGACATTCAGCCCCAGCATTTT

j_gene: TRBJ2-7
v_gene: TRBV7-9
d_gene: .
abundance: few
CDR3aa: CASSDNYGGNSYEQYF
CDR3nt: TGTGCCAGCAGCGATAATTACGGGGGAAACTCCTACGAGCAGTACTTC

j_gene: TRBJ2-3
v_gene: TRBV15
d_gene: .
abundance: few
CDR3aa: CATSRAVPPGPVNTQYF
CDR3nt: TGTGCCACCAGCAGAGCTGTCCCCCCGGGGCCCGTGAATACGCAGTATTTT

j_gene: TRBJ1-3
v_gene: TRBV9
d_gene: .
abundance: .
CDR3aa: CASSDKASGNTIYF
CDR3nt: TGTGCCAGCAGCGACAAAGCCTCTGGAAACACCATATATTTT

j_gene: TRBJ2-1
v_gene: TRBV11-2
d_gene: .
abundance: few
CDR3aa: CASSLGPARGYNEQFF
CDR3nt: TGTGCCAGCAGCTTAGGTCCCGCCCGGGGTTACAATGAGCAGTTCTTC

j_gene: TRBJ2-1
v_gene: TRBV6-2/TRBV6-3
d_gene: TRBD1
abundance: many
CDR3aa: CASSYSTRQGVFF
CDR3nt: TGTGCCAGCAGTTACTCGACGAGACAGGGGGTGTTCTTC

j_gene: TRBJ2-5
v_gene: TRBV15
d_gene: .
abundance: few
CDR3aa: CATSRGDFQETQYF
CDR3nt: TGTGCCACCAGCAGAGGAGACTTTCAAGAGACCCAGTACTTC

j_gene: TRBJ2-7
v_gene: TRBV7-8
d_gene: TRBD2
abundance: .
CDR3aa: CASSLATSGSIYEQYF
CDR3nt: TGTGCCAGCAGCTTGGCGACTAGCGGGAGTATCTACGAGCAGTACTTC

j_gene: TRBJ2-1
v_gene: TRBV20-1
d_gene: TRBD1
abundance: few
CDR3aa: CSARKTQGAPNEQFF
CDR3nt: TGCAGTGCTAGGAAGACGCAGGGGGCGCCCAATGAGCAGTTCTTC

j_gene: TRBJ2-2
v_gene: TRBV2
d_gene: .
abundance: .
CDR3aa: CASTSRLGELFF
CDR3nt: TGTGCCAGCACGTCCCGCTTAGGGGAGCTGTTTTTT

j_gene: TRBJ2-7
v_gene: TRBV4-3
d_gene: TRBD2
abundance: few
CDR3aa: CASSQDGSSGKDHEQYF
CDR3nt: TGCGCCAGCAGCCAAGATGGATCTAGCGGGAAGGACCACGAGCAGTACTTC

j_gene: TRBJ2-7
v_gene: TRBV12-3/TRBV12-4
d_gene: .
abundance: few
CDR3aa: CASRQSHEQYF
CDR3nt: TGTGCCAGCAGACAATCACACGAGCAGTACTTC

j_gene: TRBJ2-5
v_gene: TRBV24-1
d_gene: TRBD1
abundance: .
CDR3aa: CATSDTGTGAQETQYF
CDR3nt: TGTGCCACCAGTGATACCGGGACAGGGGCACAAGAGACCCAGTACTTC

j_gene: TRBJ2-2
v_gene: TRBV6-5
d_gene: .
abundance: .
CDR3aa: CASSYAGAGELFF
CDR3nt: TGTGCCAGCAGTTACGCAGGTGCCGGGGAGCTGTTTTTT

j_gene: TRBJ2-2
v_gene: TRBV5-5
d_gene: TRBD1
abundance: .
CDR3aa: CASSWTGENTGELFF
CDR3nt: TGTGCCAGCAGCTGGACAGGGGAAAACACCGGGGAGCTGTTTTTT

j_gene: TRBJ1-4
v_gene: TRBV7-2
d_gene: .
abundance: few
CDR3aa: CASNDGPNEKLFF
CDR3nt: TGTGCCAGCAACGACGGCCCTAATGAAAAACTGTTTTTT

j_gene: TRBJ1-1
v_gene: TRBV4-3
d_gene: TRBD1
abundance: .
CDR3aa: CASSPGQVSVLGDTEAFF
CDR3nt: TGCGCCAGCAGCCCCGGACAGGTTTCTGTTCTAGGCGACACTGAAGCTTTCTTT

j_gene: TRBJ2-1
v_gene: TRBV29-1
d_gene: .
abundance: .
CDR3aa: CSVDWGAGNEQFF
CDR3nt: TGCAGCGTTGATTGGGGTGCCGGCAATGAGCAGTTCTTC

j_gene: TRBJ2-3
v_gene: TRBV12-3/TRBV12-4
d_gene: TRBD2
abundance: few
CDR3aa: CASSSGTSGTDTQYF
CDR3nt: TGTGCCAGCAGTTCCGGGACTAGCGGCACAGATACGCAGTATTTT

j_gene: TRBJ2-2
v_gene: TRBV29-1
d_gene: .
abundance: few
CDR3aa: CSVEAGQTGELFF
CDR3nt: TGCAGCGTTGAAGCCGGACAGACCGGGGAGCTGTTTTTT

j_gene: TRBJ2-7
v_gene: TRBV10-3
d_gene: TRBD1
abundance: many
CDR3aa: CAISPDRGASYEQYF
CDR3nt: TGTGCCATCAGCCCCGACAGGGGGGCGTCCTACGAGCAGTACTTC

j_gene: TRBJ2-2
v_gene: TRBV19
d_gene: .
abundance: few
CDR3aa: CASSTPWELFF
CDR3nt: TGTGCCAGCTCAACCCCTTGGGAGCTGTTTTTT

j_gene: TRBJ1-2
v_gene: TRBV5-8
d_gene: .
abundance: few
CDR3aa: CASSFFLRQVYGYTF
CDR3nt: TGTGCCAGCAGCTTTTTTCTCCGACAGGTGTATGGCTACACCTTC

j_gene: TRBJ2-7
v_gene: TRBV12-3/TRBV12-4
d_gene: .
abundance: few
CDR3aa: CASSLDGREPYEQYF
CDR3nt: TGTGCCAGCAGTTTAGACGGCAGGGAGCCCTACGAGCAGTACTTC

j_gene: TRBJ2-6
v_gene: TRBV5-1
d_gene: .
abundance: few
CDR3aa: CASSLVGRAVLDAGANVLTF
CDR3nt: TGCGCCAGCAGCTTAGTAGGCAGGGCCGTACTGGACGCTGGGGCCAACGTCCTGACTTTC